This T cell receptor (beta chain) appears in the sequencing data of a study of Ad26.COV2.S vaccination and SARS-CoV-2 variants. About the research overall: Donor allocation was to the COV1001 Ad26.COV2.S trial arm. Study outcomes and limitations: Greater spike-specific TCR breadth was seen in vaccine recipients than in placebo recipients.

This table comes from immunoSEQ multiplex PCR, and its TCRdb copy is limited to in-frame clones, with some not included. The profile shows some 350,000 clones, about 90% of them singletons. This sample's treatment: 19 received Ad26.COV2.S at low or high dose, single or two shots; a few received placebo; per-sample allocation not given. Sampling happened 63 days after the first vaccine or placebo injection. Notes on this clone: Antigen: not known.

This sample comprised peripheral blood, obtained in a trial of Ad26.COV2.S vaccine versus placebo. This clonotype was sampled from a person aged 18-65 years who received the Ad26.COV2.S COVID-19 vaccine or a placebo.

The CDR3 nucleotides are TGTGCCAGCAGCTTAGGCCAAGTGGGGGAGACCCAGTACTTC. Its protein is CASSLGQVGETQYF. This chain connects TRBV13 to TRBJ2-5; D gene ambiguous. This CDR3 has 14 amino acids. V was clipped by 0 bases and J by 5 bases, with 10 bases between them. From germline, CDR1 is PRHDT and CDR2 FYEKMQ (reference sequence).